One and the same sample provided the 7 T cell receptor beta chains below, sequenced in a study of blood T cell repertoires in COVID-19. Using immunoSEQ multiplex PCR, the repertoire was profiled, and TCRdb retains in-frame clones only, with some absent. The top ten hold about 3.4% of the sample, which has 150,000 or so clones, about four fifths seen once. The material sequenced was PBMCs or T cells enriched from blood (not recorded which). The receptors originated from a woman aged 55-70 years who had recovered from COVID-19.

CDR3 amino acids: CASRVADSRPLFYGYTF. Here the CDR3 DNA reads TGCGCCAGCAGGGTTGCGGACAGCCGACCGCTCTTCTATGGCTACACCTTC. The V call is TRBV23-1, the J call TRBJ1-2, with a tentative D call TRBD1 (6 bases). TRBV23-1 is an ORF; its function is uncertain. CDR3 length equals 17 residues. V was pared by 6 bases and J by 4 bases, with 24 bases between.

The chain couples TRBV5-1 to TRBJ2-7; 10 nucleotides agree with TRBD2. CDR3 length equals 15 residues. V lost 5 bases to trimming and J lost 2 bases; unmatched junction nucleotides: 7. CDR1 SGHRS and CDR2 YFSETQ come from the germline V gene. In DNA, the CDR3 is TGCGCCAGCAGGCCCAGCGGGGGGGCTGCCTACGAGCAGTACTTC. Protein sequence: CASRPSGGAAYEQYF.

The chain joins TRBV7-9 to TRBJ2-7, with D possibly matching TRBD2 (6 bases). From germline, CDR1 is SEHNR and CDR2 FQNEAQ (reference sequence). Trimming took 1 base from V and 4 from J, leaving 11 bases between them. This CDR3 region has 14 residues. The DNA for the CDR3 is TGTGCCAGCAGCTTAGGCGGGGTGGGATACGAGCAGTACTTC. This sequence encodes CASSLGGVGYEQYF.

The genes are TRBV11-2 and TRBJ2-3; unclear D gene. Deletions cut 7 bases from V and 2 bases from J, with 4 bases between. Per germline, CDR1 SGHAT and CDR2 FQNNGV. The CDR3 has 11 amino acids. The CDR3 reads CASTSTDTQYF. The CDR3 DNA follows: TGTGCCAGCACCTCCACAGATACGCAGTATTTT. Complete variable domain (other parts from reference TRBV11-2 and TRBJ2-3): EAGVAQSPRYKIIEKRQSVAFWCNPISGHATLYWYQQILGQGPKLLIQFQNNGVVDDSQLPKDRFSAERLKGVDSTLKIQPAKLEDSAVYLCASTSTDTQYFGPGTRLTVL.

The V call is TRBV11-3, the J call TRBJ1-2; TRBD1 matches at 9 bases. Germline lookup yields CDR1 SGHNT and CDR2 YENEEA. V trimming: 5 bases; J trimming: 7 bases; junction bases outside the gene matches: 5. This CDR3 has 13 residues. The CDR3 here is CASSRDREGGYTF. The CDR3 coding sequence is TGTGCCAGCAGCCGGGACAGGGAGGGTGGCTACACCTTC.

This clone showed up just once. V gene TRBV7-8 combines with J gene TRBJ2-7; the match to TRBD1 covers 7 bases. This CDR3 comprises 15 residues. V lost 2 bases, J lost 2 bases, and 6 bases stayed unmatched. Germline lookup yields CDR1 SGHVS and CDR2 FQNEAQ. CDR3 nucleotides: TGTGCCAGCAGCTTAACTCCGGGACAGACCTACGAGCAGTACTTC. This sequence encodes CASSLTPGQTYEQYF.

The CDR3 is CATLTGITGELFF. The CDR3 DNA sequence: TGTGCCACCTTGACAGGTATCACCGGGGAGCTGTTTTTT. The rearrangement links TRBV10-3 to TRBJ2-2; tentatively, D is TRBD1 (6 bases). The CDR3 consists of 13 residues. V was pared by 10 bases and J by 4 bases, with 13 bases between. The V gene's germline CDR1 is ENHRY and CDR2 SYGVKD.